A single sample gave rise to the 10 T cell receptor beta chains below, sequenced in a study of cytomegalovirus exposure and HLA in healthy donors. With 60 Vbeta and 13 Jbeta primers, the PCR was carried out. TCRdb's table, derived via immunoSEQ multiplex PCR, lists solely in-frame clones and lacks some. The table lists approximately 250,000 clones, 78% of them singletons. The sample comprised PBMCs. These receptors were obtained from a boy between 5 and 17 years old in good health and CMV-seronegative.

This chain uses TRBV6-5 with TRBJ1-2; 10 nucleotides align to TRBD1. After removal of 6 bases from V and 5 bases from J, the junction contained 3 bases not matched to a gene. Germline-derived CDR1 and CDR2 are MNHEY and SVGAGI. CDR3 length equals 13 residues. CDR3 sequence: CASRTGQGYGYTF. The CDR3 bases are TGTGCCAGCAGGACGGGACAGGGGTATGGCTACACCTTC.

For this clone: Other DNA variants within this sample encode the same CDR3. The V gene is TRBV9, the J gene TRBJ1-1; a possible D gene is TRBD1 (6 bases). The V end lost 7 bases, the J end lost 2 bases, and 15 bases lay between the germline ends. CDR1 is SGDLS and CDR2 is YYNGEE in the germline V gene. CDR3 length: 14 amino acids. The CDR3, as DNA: TGTGCCAGCTCTGGGAACAGGGAAAACACTGAAGCTTTCTTT. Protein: CASSGNRENTEAFF.

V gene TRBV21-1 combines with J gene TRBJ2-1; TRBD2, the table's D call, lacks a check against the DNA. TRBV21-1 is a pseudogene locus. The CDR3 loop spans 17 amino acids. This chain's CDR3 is CASSKESRREAYNEQFF. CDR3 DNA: TGTGCCAGCAGCAAAGAGTCTCGGCGGGAGGCCTACAATGAGCAGTTCTTC.

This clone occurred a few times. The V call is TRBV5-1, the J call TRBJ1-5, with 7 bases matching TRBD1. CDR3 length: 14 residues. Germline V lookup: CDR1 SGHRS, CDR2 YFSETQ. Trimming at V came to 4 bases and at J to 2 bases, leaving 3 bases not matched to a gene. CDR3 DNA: TGCGCCAGCAGCCCCGGACAGGGCAATCAGCCCCAGCATTTT. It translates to CASSPGQGNQPQHF.

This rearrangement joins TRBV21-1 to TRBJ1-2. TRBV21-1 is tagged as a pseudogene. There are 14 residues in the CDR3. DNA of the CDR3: TGTGCCAGCAGCAGAGAGACGGAGAGCCATGGCTACACCTTC. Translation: CASSRETESHGYTF.

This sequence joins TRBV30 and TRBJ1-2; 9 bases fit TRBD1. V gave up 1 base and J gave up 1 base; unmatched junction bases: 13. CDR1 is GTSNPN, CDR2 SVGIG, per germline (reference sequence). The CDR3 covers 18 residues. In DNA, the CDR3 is TGTGCCTGGAGTGGCCGGGGGCTCGGACAGGGGATTAACTATGGCTACACCTTC. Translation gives CAWSGRGLGQGINYGYTF.

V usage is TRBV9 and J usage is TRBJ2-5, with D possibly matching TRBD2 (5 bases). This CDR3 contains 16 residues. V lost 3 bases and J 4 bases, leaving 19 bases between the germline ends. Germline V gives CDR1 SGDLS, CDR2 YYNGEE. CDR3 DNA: TGTGCCAGCAGCGGAACGGCCTCCGGCGGGCGAGAGACCCAGTACTTC. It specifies CASSGTASGGRETQYF.

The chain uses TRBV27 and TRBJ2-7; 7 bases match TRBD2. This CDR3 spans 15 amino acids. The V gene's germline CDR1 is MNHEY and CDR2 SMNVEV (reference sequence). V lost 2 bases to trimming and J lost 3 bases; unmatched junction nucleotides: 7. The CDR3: CASSLTSDRYYEQYF. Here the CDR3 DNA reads TGTGCCAGCAGTTTAACTAGCGACAGATACTACGAGCAGTACTTC.

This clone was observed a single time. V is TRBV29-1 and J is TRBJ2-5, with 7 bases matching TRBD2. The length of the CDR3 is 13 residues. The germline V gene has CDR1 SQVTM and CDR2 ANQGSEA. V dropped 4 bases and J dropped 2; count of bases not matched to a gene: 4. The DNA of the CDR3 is TGCAGCGTTGCGGGACTAAGGCAAGAGACCCAGTACTTC. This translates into CSVAGLRQETQYF.

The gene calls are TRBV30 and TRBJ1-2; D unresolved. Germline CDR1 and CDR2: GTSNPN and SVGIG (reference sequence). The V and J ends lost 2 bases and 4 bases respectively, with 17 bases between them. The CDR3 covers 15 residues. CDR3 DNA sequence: TGTGCCTGGAGTTTACTACAAGGCCCACTCTATGGCTACACCTTC. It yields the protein CAWSLLQGPLYGYTF. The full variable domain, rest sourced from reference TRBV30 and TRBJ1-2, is SQTIHQWPATLVQPVGSPLSLECTVEGTSNPNLYWYRQAAGRGLQLLFYSVGIGQISSEVPQNLSASRPQDRQFILSSKKLLLSDSGFYLCAWSLLQGPLYGYTFGSGTRLTVV.